This T cell receptor beta chain was observed in a study of blood T cell repertoires in COVID-19. Study processing details: Amplification of reference gene primers was used by the study to estimate nucleated cell counts. Assay: immunoSEQ multiplex PCR; the TCRdb copy retains only in-frame clones and omits some. The V and J calls and clone size come from that table; D and trimming were worked out from the DNA. The table lists about 430,000 clones, 80% to 90% of them singletons. Germline V CDR1 and CDR2: LNHDA, SQIVND (reference sequence). V was clipped by 6 bases and J by 3 bases; unmatched bases: 12. This CDR3 has 17 residues.

The TCR comes from a man younger than 45 who had recovered from COVID-19. Sequenced sample: PBMCs or T cells enriched from blood (not recorded which). This sequence joins TRBV19 and TRBJ2-2; 8 nucleotides agree with TRBD2. This chain's CDR3 is CASRPPLLAGYTGELFF. The CDR3 DNA reads TGTGCCAGTAGGCCCCCTCTCCTAGCGGGTTACACCGGGGAGCTGTTTTTT.